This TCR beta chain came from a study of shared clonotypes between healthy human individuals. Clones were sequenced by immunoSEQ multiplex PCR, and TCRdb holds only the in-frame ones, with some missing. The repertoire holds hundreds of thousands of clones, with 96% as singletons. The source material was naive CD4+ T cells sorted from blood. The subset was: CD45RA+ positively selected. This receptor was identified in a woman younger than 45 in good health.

The CDR3 here is CASSAGTSGGFTQYF. For the CDR3, the DNA is TGTGCCAGCAGTGCCGGGACTAGCGGGGGATTTACGCAGTATTTT. The V call is TRBV2, the J call TRBJ2-3; 14 positions agree with TRBD2. V was clipped by 4 bases and J by 8 bases; unmatched bases: 5. Germline V lookup: CDR1 SNHLY, CDR2 FYNNEI. CDR3 size: 15 residues.